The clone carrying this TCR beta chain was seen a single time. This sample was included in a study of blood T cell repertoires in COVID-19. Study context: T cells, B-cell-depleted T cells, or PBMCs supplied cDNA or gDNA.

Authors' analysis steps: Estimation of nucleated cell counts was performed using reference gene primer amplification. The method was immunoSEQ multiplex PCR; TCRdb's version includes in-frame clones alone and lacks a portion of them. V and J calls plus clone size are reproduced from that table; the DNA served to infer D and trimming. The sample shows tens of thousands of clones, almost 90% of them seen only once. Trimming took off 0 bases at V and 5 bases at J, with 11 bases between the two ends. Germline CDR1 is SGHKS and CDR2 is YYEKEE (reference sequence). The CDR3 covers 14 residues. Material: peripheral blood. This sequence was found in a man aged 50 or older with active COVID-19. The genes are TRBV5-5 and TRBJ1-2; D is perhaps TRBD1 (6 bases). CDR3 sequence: CASSLAGGGYGYTF. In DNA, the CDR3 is TGTGCCAGCAGCTTGGCGGGAGGGGGGTATGGCTACACCTTC.